Each of the 28 T cell receptor beta chains below was sequenced from the same sample in a study of tumor-infiltrating lymphocytes in primary liver carcinoma. The input was 500 ng total RNA; TCR beta cDNA was made from it with a constant-region primer. For TCR beta, libraries were produced by three nested multiplex PCR rounds using slightly modified ARM-PCR. The study ran its first two PCR rounds for about 11 cycles each, using TRBV1-TRBV30 forward primers and a C-beta reverse primer. Each CDR3 protein is one row after TCRdb ran MiXCR on the multiplex PCR reads. This sample has roughly 120,000 distinct CDR3 sequences, with 50% to 80% found just once. Total RNA and DNA came together from around 20-30 mg of bulk tissue without cell sorting. Source material: liver tumor tissue from sampling region 3. Subset of the sample: tumor region T3, left-lateral pole. The receptor source for this set is a woman aged 55-69 years with primary liver carcinoma and hepatitis B virus infection.

As to this clonotype: The junction departs from germline at one end; a sequencing error may be responsible. The chain is built from TRBV11-2 and TRBJ2-7; 12 bases map to TRBD2. The CDR3 runs to 20 residues. In germline, CDR1 is SGHAT, CDR2 FQNNGV. The CDR3 sequence is CTSSLRAGGLAGVGAYEQYF. The CDR3 DNA reads TGTACCAGCAGCTTAAGGGCCGGGGGACTAGCGGGTGTCGGAGCCTACGAGCAGTACTTC.

For the CDR3, the DNA is TGTGCCAGCAGCTTAATAAATGGACAGGGGGCAGGAGAGACCCAGTACTTC. Protein product: CASSLINGQGAGETQYF. This rearrangement joins TRBV7-8 to TRBJ2-5; 11 bases agree with TRBD1. The CDR3 contains 17 residues. With 2 bases clipped from V and 4 bases from J, the junction kept 9 bases outside the gene matches. Germline CDR1 reads SGHVS; CDR2 reads FQNEAQ. The full variable domain, in which reference TRBV7-8 and TRBJ2-5 provide the parts outside the CDR3, is GAGVSQSPRYKVAKRGQDVALRCDPISGHVSLFWYQQALGQGPEFLTYFQNEAQLDKSGLPSDRFFAERPEGSVSTLKIQRTQQEDSAVYLCASSLINGQGAGETQYFGPGTRLLVL.

V and J are TRBV25-1 and TRBJ1-5; 9 bases agree with TRBD1. V trimming: 8 bases; J trimming: 3 bases; junction bases outside the gene matches: 5. This CDR3 contains 14 residues. CDR1 is MGHDK, CDR2 SYGVNS, per germline. Here the CDR3 DNA reads TGTGCCAGCTGGGACAGGGTTTCCAATCAGCCCCAGCATTTT. Its protein is CASWDRVSNQPQHF.

This clonotype was seen a single time. This CDR3 fails to terminate in the conserved phenylalanine or tryptophan, so it likely reflects a read error. The chain employs TRBV5-1 and TRBJ2-3, with 11 bases aligning to TRBD2. After removal of 9 bases from V and 4 bases from J, the junction contained 10 bases not matched to a gene. Germline V CDR1 and CDR2: SGHRS, YFSETQ. This CDR3 spans 15 amino acids. CDR3 residues: CANATSGSPPDTQYL. The CDR3 DNA follows: TGCGCCAACGCTACTAGCGGGAGTCCCCCAGATACGCAGTATTTG.

The chain combines TRBV5-1 with TRBJ2-5; possible D gene TRBD1, 5 bases. V was clipped by 3 bases and J by 3 bases, with 12 bases between them. Germline V gene data show CDR1 as SGHRS and CDR2 as YFSETQ. The CDR3 spans 14 residues. CDR3: CASSSQGLEETQYF. The CDR3 bases are TGCGCCAGCAGCTCTCAGGGATTGGAAGAGACCCAGTACTTC.

Comments on this clonotype: One junction end disagrees with the germline gene, perhaps due to a read error. The rearrangement joins TRBV28 to TRBJ2-2, with D unclear. The CDR3 is 13 amino acids. The germline V gene encodes CDR1 MDHEN and CDR2 SYDVKM. The CDR3 DNA reads as TGCGCCTGCAGAGCCGGTGGGTTCGGGGAGCTGTTTTTT. Protein: CACRAGGFGELFF.

The chain is built from TRBV11-2 and TRBJ2-1, with TRBD1 identical over 7 bases. Germline V lookup: CDR1 SGHAT, CDR2 FQNNGV. This CDR3 is 17 amino acids long. V dropped 2 bases and J dropped 2; count of bases not matched to a gene: 9. The DNA of the CDR3 is TGTGCCAGCAGCTTACGACCCGGGACAGATGCCTACAATGAGCAGTTCTTC. It encodes CASSLRPGTDAYNEQFF. The full variable domain, completed using reference TRBV11-2 and TRBJ2-1, is EAGVAQSPRYKIIEKRQSVAFWCNPISGHATLYWYQQILGQGPKLLIQFQNNGVVDDSQLPKDRFSAERLKGVDSTLKIQPAKLEDSAVYLCASSLRPGTDAYNEQFFGPGTRLTVL.

This chain joins TRBV28 and TRBJ2-7, with D possibly being TRBD2 (6 bases). This CDR3 has 14 residues. Trimming left V 10 bases short and J 4 bases short, with 20 bases between. Germline values: CDR1 MDHEN, CDR2 SYDVKM. The CDR3 sequence is CATSSGDLPYEQYF. DNA of the CDR3: TGTGCCACCAGCTCGGGGGACTTACCATACGAGCAGTACTTC.

The chain uses TRBV11-2 and TRBJ2-3; D tentatively reads TRBD1 or TRBD2 (6 bases each). The CDR3 spans 19 residues. Germline loops: CDR1 SGHAT, CDR2 FQNNGV. V was cut by 5 bases and J by 1 base, with 25 bases left in between. CDR3 sequence: CASSLERGEYSGRTDTQYF. The CDR3 DNA reads as TGTGCCAGCAGCCTCGAGAGGGGGGAATATAGCGGCCGCACAGATACGCAGTATTTT.

On this clonotype itself: An end of the junction differs from the germline gene, which may be a read error. In DNA form, the CDR3 reads TGTGCCAGCAGCCCTCGACCAGCTGGAGGGCCTCGGATCAAAAACACTCAGTACTTT. Translation: CASSPRPAGGPRIKNTQYF. The chain joins TRBV11-2 to TRBJ2-4, with a weak D call TRBD2 (6 bases). There are 19 residues in the CDR3. Germline values: CDR1 SGHAT, CDR2 FQNNGV.

The chain has TRBV7-8 and TRBJ2-1, with D perhaps matching TRBD2 (6 bases). The germline V gene encodes CDR1 SGHVS and CDR2 FQNEAQ. This CDR3 has 16 residues. Trimming shortened V by 5 bases and J by 6 bases, and 20 bases separated the two germline ends. The CDR3 DNA follows: TGTGCCAGCAGCCCTCCTAGCGAGGAGCACTGCAATGAGCAGTTCTTC. Protein sequence: CASSPPSEEHCNEQFF.

This clonotype turned up a few times. A read error may explain this, as a much larger clone is one base away. This chain uses TRBV5-4 with TRBJ2-5, with D perhaps TRBD2 (5 bases). CDR1 and CDR2 from the germline V gene are SGHNT and YYREEE (reference sequence). Trimming took 7 bases from V and 5 from J, leaving 21 bases between them. The CDR3 extends over 15 amino acids. The chain's CDR3 is CASGAGGGGKETQYF. The DNA of the CDR3 is TGTGCCAGCGGCGCCGGTGGAGGCGGAAAGGAGACCCAGTACTTC.

Concerning this clonotype: Sequence at one end of the junction differs from germline and may be a read error. V and J are TRBV29-1 and TRBJ2-7; D is possibly TRBD1 or TRBD2 (6 bases each). The germline gives CDR1 SQVTM, CDR2 ANQGSEA. This CDR3 has 12 amino acids. The CDR3 nucleotides read TGCAGCGTTGGCTCCGGGGGCCTCGAGGAGCACTTC. Translation gives CSVGSGGLEEHF.

Of note for this clonotype: Sequence at one end of the junction differs from germline and may be a read error. This rearrangement joins TRBV11-3 to TRBJ2-3, with TRBD2 as a possible D gene (6 bases). Germline values: CDR1 SGHNT, CDR2 YENEEA. The CDR3 totals 11 residues. CDR3 bases: TGTGTCAGCAGCTTAGCGGATACACAGTATTTT. Translating it yields CVSSLADTQYF.

A word on this clonotype: Possible read error: a much larger clone is one base away. The chain couples TRBV10-3 to TRBJ1-1; D not certain. The CDR3 spans 12 residues. The germline V gene has CDR1 ENHRY and CDR2 SYGVKD. The CDR3 DNA follows: TGTGCCACCACGGACCTGGGCACTGAAACTTTCTTT. Translating it yields CATTDLGTETFF.

Comment on this clonotype: Compared with germline, one end of the junction differs, possibly owing to a read error. J is TRBJ1-1 and V is TRBV6-5, with 7 bases identical to TRBD1. The CDR3 totals 12 residues. From germline, CDR1 is MNHEY and CDR2 SVGAGI. This chain's CDR3 is CASIRDSSEASF. CDR3 coding DNA: TGTGCCAGCATACGGGACAGTTCTGAAGCTTCCTTT.

With regard to this clonotype: One end of the junction does not line up with germline, which may come from a read error. The CDR3 is CAGSPTGDYQPQDF. The CDR3 DNA sequence: TGTGCCGGCTCTCCGACAGGCGACTATCAGCCCCAGGATTTT. The chain employs TRBV6-1 and TRBJ1-5; D possibly corresponds to TRBD1 (6 bases). This CDR3 spans 14 amino acids. Germline values: CDR1 MNHNS, CDR2 SASEGT.

This clonotype was picked up one time. The CDR3 protein is CASSPYTDTQYF. CDR3 DNA sequence: TGTGCCAGCAGCCCCTATACTGATACGCAGTATTTT. V and J are TRBV6-5 and TRBJ2-3; D is unresolved. The V gene's germline CDR1 is MNHEY and CDR2 SVGAGI. The CDR3 contains 12 residues. The V end was cut by 6 bases, the J end by 6 bases, with 10 bases between.

The chain carries TRBV24-1 and TRBJ2-1; no reliable D call. CDR1 KGHDR and CDR2 SFDVKD come from the germline V gene. V gave up 2 bases and J gave up 0 bases, with 4 bases separating them. This CDR3 has 14 residues. This chain's CDR3 is CATSDSPSYNEQFF. CDR3 DNA: TGTGCCACCAGTGATTCCCCCTCCTACAATGAGCAGTTCTTC.

The rearrangement links TRBV28 to TRBJ2-7; D is unclear. This CDR3 is built from 13 residues. Trimming removed 7 bases at V and 6 bases at J, with 16 bases between. Germline V gives CDR1 MDHEN, CDR2 SYDVKM. CDR3 DNA sequence: TGTGCCAGCAAAGCCCCCCTAAGGGTCGAGCAGTACTTC. Translated, it gives CASKAPLRVEQYF.

This clonotype was recorded a few times. A read error is likely, as this CDR3 ends without the conserved phenylalanine or tryptophan. This rearrangement joins TRBV11-2 to TRBJ2-7; 7 nucleotides align to TRBD1. The CDR3 sequence is 14 residues long. V lost 7 bases to trimming and J lost 4 bases; unmatched junction nucleotides: 10. Germline CDR1 reads SGHAT; CDR2 reads FQNNGV. CDR3: CASTQQGTMYEQYL. The CDR3 DNA follows: TGTGCCAGCACCCAACAGGGGACCATGTACGAGCAGTACCTC.

This clonotype was detected once. One end of the junction is discordant with germline, which a read error may explain. V and J are TRBV29-1 and TRBJ2-7; no reliable D call. The CDR3 length is 13 residues. Germline V gene lookup returns CDR1 SQVTM and CDR2 ANQGSEA. The CDR3, as DNA: TGCAGCGTTGAAGACAGGCTTGGTTACGATCAGTACTTC. Encoded protein: CSVEDRLGYDQYF.

Regarding this clonotype: One junction end does not reproduce the germline sequence, and a read error may be involved. V and J are TRBV6-6 and TRBJ2-2; D may be TRBD1 (6 bases). The CDR3 totals 16 residues. Germline V gives CDR1 MNHNY, CDR2 SVGAGI (reference sequence). CDR3 amino acids: CDSSQVRGEAVGELLF. The CDR3 DNA sequence: TGTGACAGTAGCCAGGTCAGGGGCGAGGCGGTCGGGGAGCTGTTGTTT.

This clonotype was found a few times. V gene TRBV5-4 combines with J gene TRBJ2-2, with 7 nucleotides matching TRBD1. The CDR3 is 15 amino acids. Trimming cost V 4 bases and J 6 bases; bases outside gene matches: 9. Germline V lookup: CDR1 SGHNT, CDR2 YYREEE (reference sequence). DNA for the CDR3: TGTGCCAGCAGCCCAAACGACAGGGTTGCCGGGGAGCTGTTTTTT. It is translated as CASSPNDRVAGELFF.

Turning to this clonotype: A junction boundary mismatches the germline segment, possibly from a read error. The chain combines TRBV5-1 with TRBJ2-1; TRBD2 aligns across 9 bases. Germline CDR1 reads SGHRS; CDR2 reads YFSETQ. This CDR3 has 15 amino acids. CDR3 sequence: CTSSLVAGGNNEQFF. The CDR3 DNA is TGCACCAGCAGCTTGGTGGCGGGAGGGAATAATGAGCAGTTCTTC.

For this clonotype: At one boundary the junction diverges from the germline segment, which might be a read error. The gene calls are TRBV10-3 and TRBJ2-1; perhaps D is TRBD1 or TRBD2 (7 bases each). Germline V lookup: CDR1 ENHRY, CDR2 SYGVKD. The CDR3 runs to 15 residues. DNA of the CDR3: TGTGCCATCAGCAACAGGGGAGGGCGGGACAATGGGCAGTTCTTC. It encodes CAISNRGGRDNGQFF.

About this clonotype itself: This may be a read error: a much more frequent sequence differs by one nucleotide. V is TRBV6-1 and J is TRBJ1-1; 7 bases align to TRBD1. This CDR3 spans 13 amino acids. The V gene's germline CDR1 is MNHNS and CDR2 SASEGT. The CDR3 bases are TGTGCCAGCGGGCGGGACAGAAGCACTGGAGCTTTCTTT. This sequence encodes CASGRDRSTGAFF.

Points on this clonotype: Compared with germline, one end of the junction differs, possibly owing to a read error. This rearrangement joins TRBV5-6 to TRBJ2-7; D may be TRBD1 or TRBD2 (6 bases each). CDR3 length equals 15 residues. In germline, CDR1 is SGHDT, CDR2 YYEEEE. CDR3 bases: TGTGCCAGCAGCTTTAGGGGGACTGCAGTCTATGAGCGGTACTTC. This translates into CASSFRGTAVYERYF.